A selection of T cell receptor beta chains follows, all from one sample in a study of shared clonotypes between healthy human individuals. Profiling relied on immunoSEQ multiplex PCR, and the TCRdb table lists in-frame clones only, not all of them. The sample holds almost 700,000 clones, about 90% seen once. What was sequenced was naive CD8+ T cells sorted from blood. Receptors originate from a man under 40 in good health. CDR3s include the opening cysteine and the closing phenylalanine or tryptophan. The order of the fields is clone size, V gene, J gene, D gene, CDR3 protein, CDR3 DNA. A D gene is named only where the DNA matches it firmly. Clone size, where shown, is once, few, many, or a class for clones that have expanded.

clone_size: .
v_call: TRBV27
j_call: TRBJ1-4
d_call: .
cdr3_aa: CASSPFGTPPNEKLFF
cdr3_nt: TGTGCCAGCAGTCCTTTTGGGACTCCCCCAAATGAAAAACTGTTTTTT

clone_size: .
v_call: TRBV13
j_call: TRBJ2-7
d_call: .
cdr3_aa: CASSLGAAYLTNYEQYF
cdr3_nt: TGTGCCAGCAGCTTAGGGGCAGCCTATCTGACCAACTACGAGCAGTACTTC

clone_size: .
v_call: TRBV4-3
j_call: TRBJ2-2
d_call: .
cdr3_aa: CASSPGHLTGELFF
cdr3_nt: TGCGCCAGCAGCCCTGGACACTTAACCGGGGAGCTGTTTTTT

clone_size: .
v_call: TRBV11-2
j_call: TRBJ1-5
d_call: TRBD1
cdr3_aa: CASSSNPGTGNQPQHF
cdr3_nt: TGTGCCAGCAGCTCCAATCCCGGGACAGGTAATCAGCCCCAGCATTTT

clone_size: .
v_call: TRBV6-6
j_call: TRBJ2-2
d_call: .
cdr3_aa: CASSGRGAGELFF
cdr3_nt: TGTGCCAGCAGTGGGCGGGGCGCCGGGGAGCTGTTTTTT

clone_size: .
v_call: TRBV29-1
j_call: TRBJ1-5
d_call: .
cdr3_aa: CSVVEGGQPQHF
cdr3_nt: TGCAGCGTTGTAGAGGGCGGCCAGCCCCAGCATTTT

clone_size: .
v_call: TRBV6-5
j_call: TRBJ2-3
d_call: .
cdr3_aa: CASSYPGQGADTQYF
cdr3_nt: TGTGCCAGCAGTTATCCGGGCCAAGGGGCAGATACGCAGTATTTT

clone_size: .
v_call: TRBV29-1
j_call: TRBJ2-1
d_call: .
cdr3_aa: CSVEPLRGTLDNEQFF
cdr3_nt: TGCAGCGTTGAACCCCTTCGCGGGACCCTTGACAATGAGCAGTTCTTC

clone_size: .
v_call: TRBV7-9
j_call: TRBJ2-7
d_call: TRBD1
cdr3_aa: CASSEVRQGFYEQYF
cdr3_nt: TGTGCCAGCAGCGAGGTTAGACAGGGGTTCTACGAGCAGTACTTC

clone_size: .
v_call: TRBV6-1
j_call: TRBJ1-4
d_call: .
cdr3_aa: CASSEWITTTTNEKLFF
cdr3_nt: TGTGCCAGCAGTGAATGGATTACCACCACAACTAATGAAAAACTGTTTTTT

clone_size: once
v_call: TRBV11-2
j_call: TRBJ2-2
d_call: .
cdr3_aa: CASSSLRGRGRTGELFF
cdr3_nt: TGTGCCAGCAGCAGCCTAAGGGGGCGTGGGAGGACCGGGGAGCTGTTTTTT

clone_size: .
v_call: TRBV7-2
j_call: TRBJ1-1
d_call: .
cdr3_aa: CASGWHTEAFF
cdr3_nt: TGTGCCAGCGGCTGGCACACTGAAGCTTTCTTT

clone_size: .
v_call: TRBV6-6
j_call: TRBJ2-1
d_call: .
cdr3_aa: CASSYTLVHEQFF
cdr3_nt: TGTGCCAGCAGTTACACCCTAGTCCATGAGCAGTTCTTC

clone_size: .
v_call: TRBV11-2
j_call: TRBJ2-3
d_call: .
cdr3_aa: CASSLAPGDTQYF
cdr3_nt: TGTGCCAGCAGCTTAGCCCCTGGAGATACGCAGTATTTT

clone_size: once
v_call: TRBV27
j_call: TRBJ1-3
d_call: .
cdr3_aa: CASRALGGGSGNTIYF
cdr3_nt: TGTGCCAGCAGGGCCCTAGGGGGGGGCTCCGGAAACACCATATATTTT

clone_size: once
v_call: TRBV27
j_call: TRBJ1-2
d_call: TRBD1
cdr3_aa: CASSAAGGAGYGYTF
cdr3_nt: TGTGCCAGCAGTGCCGCAGGGGGCGCCGGCTATGGCTACACCTTC